This T cell receptor (delta chain) was retrieved from a study of gamma-delta chains in newborns, infants, children. On the study more broadly: Innate gammadelta T cells reportedly expand polyclonally right after birth, driven by microbial exposure, per the title.

This clone is large (0.1 to 1%). TCRdb redid the clone calls on the reads with CATT. Of 1,000 or so delta-chain clones detected, 7% to 7.5% appear once; the ten largest clones hold about 26%. Deletions cut 0 bases from V and 0 bases from J, with 7 bases between. Germline V gives CDR1 GEAIGNYY, CDR2 EKD. The CDR3 is made up of 15 amino acids. The receptor comes from a child who was a newborn, infant or young child, either healthy, febrile or measles-vaccinated (not recorded which). The sample was blood. The chain uses TRDV2 and TRDJ2, with D tentatively TRDD3 (5 bases). The CDR3, as DNA: TGTGCCTGTGACACCTGGGGAGCTTTGACAGCACAACTCTTCTTT. Translating gives CACDTWGALTAQLFF.